Here is one T cell receptor (beta chain) with its context. Antigen unknown. The source of the sample is a study of cytomegalovirus exposure and HLA in healthy donors. The germline gives CDR1 SGHRS, CDR2 YFSETQ. This CDR3 has 17 amino acids. The ends lost 4 bases at V and 1 base at J; junction bases unmatched: 8. Whole-study findings and limits: Most observed TCR sequences were rare, whereas some public TCRs were detected in many donors. In vitro testing confirmed three CMV-associated chains as specific for CMV antigens. Diagnosis of cytomegalovirus status made by the classifier reportedly showed high specificity and sensitivity.

The donors were part of the validation cohort of around 110 subjects. That cohort was separate from the first cohort, which comprised under 700 subjects. Here immunoSEQ multiplex PCR was the method, and the copy in TCRdb shows in-frame clones only, minus some. The sample yields 95,000 to 150,000 clones, around nine tenths seen once. Sample: PBMCs. This chain joins TRBV5-1 and TRBJ2-5; 12 bases are shared with TRBD2. The clonotype was recovered from a young woman in good health and CMV-seronegative. The CDR3 spells CASSPRTSGKFQETQYF. As DNA, the CDR3 is TGCGCCAGCAGCCCCAGGACTAGCGGGAAGTTCCAAGAGACCCAGTACTTC.